Below, 8 T cell receptor beta chains from the same sample are listed, as sequenced in a study of blood T cell repertoires in COVID-19 (dated by TCRdb to the early 2020s). Library prep was done by the immunoSEQ multiplex PCR assay. Not all clones reach the TCRdb copy of this immuneACCESS table, which keeps in-frame sequences only. Checked studies attribute under half of the gap to unresolved V genes and leave the rest unexplained. The sample includes 310,000 or so clones, with just over 85% observed a single time. The ten largest clonotypes hold around 9.3% of the sample. Sequencing input: PBMCs or T cells enriched from blood (not recorded which). These receptors were obtained from a woman aged 18-30 years who had recovered from COVID-19.

The chain is built from TRBV4-1 and TRBJ1-2; 7 nucleotides align to TRBD1. J lost 2 bases, V lost 3 bases, and 6 bases had no gene match. CDR1 and CDR2 from the germline V gene are MGHRA and YSYEKL. This CDR3 has 15 amino acids. The CDR3 sequence: CASSQGQSQNYGYTF. The CDR3, as DNA: TGCGCCAGCAGCCAGGGACAGTCACAAAACTATGGCTACACCTTC.

The chain has TRBV28 and TRBJ2-6; D might be TRBD2 (5 bases). Trimming pared 7 bases from V and 0 bases from J, leaving 16 bases between. The CDR3 has 17 amino acids. The germline V gene has CDR1 MDHEN and CDR2 SYDVKM. In nucleotides, the CDR3 is TGTGCCAGCACAAAATGGGAGCGCCTCTCTGGGGCCAACGTCCTGACTTTC. This sequence encodes CASTKWERLSGANVLTF.

The chain links TRBV4-2 to TRBJ2-7; unclear D gene. Per the germline V gene, CDR1 is LGHNA and CDR2 is YNFKEQ. V lost 0 bases, J lost 0 bases, and 12 bases lay in between. CDR3 length: 16 residues. The CDR3 DNA reads TGTGCCAGCAGCCAAGAACCTTCCGCGGCCTCCTACGAGCAGTACTTC. Its translation is CASSQEPSAASYEQYF.

The genes are TRBV19 and TRBJ1-5, with 10 bases lining up with TRBD1. CDR3 length equals 16 residues. CDR1 is LNHDA and CDR2 is SQIVND in the germline V gene (reference sequence). V was pared by 0 bases and J by 6 bases, with 5 bases of the junction left unmatched. CDR3 loop: CASSIEGTGEGQPQHF. The CDR3 coding sequence is TGTGCCAGTAGTATAGAAGGGACAGGGGAGGGTCAGCCCCAGCATTTT.

V usage is TRBV5-1 and J usage is TRBJ2-7; 7 positions agree with TRBD1. V was pared by 4 bases and J by 3 bases, with 7 bases of the junction left unmatched. The CDR3 covers 14 residues. The germline V gene has CDR1 SGHRS and CDR2 YFSETQ. The CDR3 region is CASSAPAGGYEQYF. CDR3 nucleotide sequence: TGCGCCAGCAGCGCCCCGGCAGGGGGCTACGAGCAGTACTTC.

The V gene is TRBV27, the J gene TRBJ1-2; D not certain. The germline V gene has CDR1 MNHEY and CDR2 SMNVEV (reference sequence). Trimming pared 2 bases from V and 4 bases from J, leaving 11 bases between. The CDR3 totals 14 residues. The CDR3 DNA reads TGTGCCAGCAGTTTAAAGTCTAATTCCTATGGCTACACCTTC. Protein sequence: CASSLKSNSYGYTF.

The chain couples TRBV28 to TRBJ2-7; 8 nucleotides agree with TRBD1. V trimming: 8 bases; J trimming: 1 base; junction bases outside the gene matches: 10. Germline V gene data show CDR1 as MDHEN and CDR2 as SYDVKM. The length of the CDR3 is 15 residues. CDR3 region: CASQTQGGSSYEQYF. CDR3 sequence (DNA): TGTGCCAGCCAAACACAGGGGGGTTCATCCTACGAGCAGTACTTC.

The chain carries TRBV21-1 and TRBJ2-3; TRBD1, the table's D call, lacks a check against the DNA. TRBV21-1 is flagged as a pseudogene. The CDR3 length is 12 residues. In DNA, the CDR3 is TGTGCCAGCAGCAAGGGGCTAAATACGCAGTATTTT. Its translation: CASSKGLNTQYF.